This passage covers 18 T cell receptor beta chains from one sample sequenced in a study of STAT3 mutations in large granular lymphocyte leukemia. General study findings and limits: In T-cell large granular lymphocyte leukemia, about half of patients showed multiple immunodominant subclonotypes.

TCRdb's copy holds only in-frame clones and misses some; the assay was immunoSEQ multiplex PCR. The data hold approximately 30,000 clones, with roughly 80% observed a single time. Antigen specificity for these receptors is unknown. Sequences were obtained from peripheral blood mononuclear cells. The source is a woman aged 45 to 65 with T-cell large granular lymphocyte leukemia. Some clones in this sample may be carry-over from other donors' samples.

The CDR3 loop reads CASSLAGTRQTQYF. In nucleotides, the CDR3 is TGCGCCAGCAGCTTGGCCGGGACTAGACAGACCCAGTACTTC. The rearrangement uses TRBV5-1 and TRBJ2-5; 8 nucleotides agree with TRBD2. Germline CDR1 SGHRS, CDR2 YFSETQ. This CDR3 is 14 amino acids long. J lost 6 bases, V lost 0 bases, and 4 bases had no gene match.

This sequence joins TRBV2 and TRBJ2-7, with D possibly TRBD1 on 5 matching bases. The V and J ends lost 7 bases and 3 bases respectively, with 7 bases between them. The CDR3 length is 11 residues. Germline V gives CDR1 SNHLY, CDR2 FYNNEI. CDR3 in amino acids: CASTDSYEQYF. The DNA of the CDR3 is TGTGCCAGCACAGACAGCTACGAGCAGTACTTC.

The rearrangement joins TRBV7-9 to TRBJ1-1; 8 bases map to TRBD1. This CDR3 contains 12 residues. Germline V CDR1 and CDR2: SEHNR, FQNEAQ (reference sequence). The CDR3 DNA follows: TGTGAAGGACAGGGTATGAACACTGAAGCTTTCTTT. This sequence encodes CEGQGMNTEAFF.

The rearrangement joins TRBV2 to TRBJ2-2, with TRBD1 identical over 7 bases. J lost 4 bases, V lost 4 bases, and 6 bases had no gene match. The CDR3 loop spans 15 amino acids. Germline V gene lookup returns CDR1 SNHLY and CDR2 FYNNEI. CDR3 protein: CASSGQGTVTGELFF. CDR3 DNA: TGTGCCAGCAGTGGACAGGGTACGGTCACCGGGGAGCTGTTTTTT. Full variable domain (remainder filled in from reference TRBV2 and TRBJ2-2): EPEVTQTPSHQVTQMGQEVILRCVPISNHLYFYWYRQILGQKVEFLVSFYNNEISEKSEIFDDQFSVERPDGSNFTLKIRSTKLEDSAMYFCASSGQGTVTGELFFGEGSRLTVL.

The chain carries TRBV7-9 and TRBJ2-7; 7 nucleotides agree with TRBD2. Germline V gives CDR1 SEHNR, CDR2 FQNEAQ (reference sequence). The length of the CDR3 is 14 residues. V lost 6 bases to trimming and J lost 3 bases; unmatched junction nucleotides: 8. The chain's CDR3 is CASSSGGGLYEQYF. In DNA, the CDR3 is TGTGCCAGCAGTTCGGGAGGCGGACTCTACGAGCAGTACTTC.

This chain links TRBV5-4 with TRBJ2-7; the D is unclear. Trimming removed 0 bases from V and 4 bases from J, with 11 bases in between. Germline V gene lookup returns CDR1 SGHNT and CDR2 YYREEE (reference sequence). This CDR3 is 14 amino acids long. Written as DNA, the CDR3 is TGTGCCAGCAGCTTGGGACTGGGATATTACGAGCAGTACTTC. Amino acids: CASSLGLGYYEQYF.

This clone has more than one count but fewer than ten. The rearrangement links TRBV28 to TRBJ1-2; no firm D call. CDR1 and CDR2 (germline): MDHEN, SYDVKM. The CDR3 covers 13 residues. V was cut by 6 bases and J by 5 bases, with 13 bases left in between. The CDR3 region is CASRVVGSYGYTF. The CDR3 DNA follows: TGTGCCAGCAGAGTGGTGGGGTCGTATGGCTACACCTTC.

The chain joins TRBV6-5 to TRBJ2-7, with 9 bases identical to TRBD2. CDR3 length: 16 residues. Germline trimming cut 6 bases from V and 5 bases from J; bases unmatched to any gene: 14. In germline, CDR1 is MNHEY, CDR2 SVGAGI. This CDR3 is CASSYTGTSYSNEQYF. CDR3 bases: TGTGCCAGCAGCTACACCGGGACTAGCTATTCCAACGAGCAGTACTTC.

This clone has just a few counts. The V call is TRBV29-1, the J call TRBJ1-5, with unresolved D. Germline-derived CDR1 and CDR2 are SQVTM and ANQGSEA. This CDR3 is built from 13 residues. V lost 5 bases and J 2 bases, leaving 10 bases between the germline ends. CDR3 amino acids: CSVRDSGNQPQHF. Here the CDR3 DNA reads TGCAGCGTTAGGGATTCCGGCAATCAGCCCCAGCATTTT.

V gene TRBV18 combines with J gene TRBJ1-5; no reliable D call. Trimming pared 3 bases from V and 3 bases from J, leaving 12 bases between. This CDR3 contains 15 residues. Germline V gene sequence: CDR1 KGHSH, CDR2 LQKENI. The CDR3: CASSPLRANNQPQHF. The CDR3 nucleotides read TGTGCCAGCTCACCTCTGAGGGCCAACAATCAGCCCCAGCATTTT.

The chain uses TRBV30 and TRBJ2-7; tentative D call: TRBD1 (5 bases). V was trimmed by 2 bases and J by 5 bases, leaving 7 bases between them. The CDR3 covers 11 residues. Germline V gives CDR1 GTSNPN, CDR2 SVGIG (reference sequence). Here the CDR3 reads CAWSNRNEQYF. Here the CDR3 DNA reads TGTGCCTGGAGTAACAGGAACGAGCAGTACTTC. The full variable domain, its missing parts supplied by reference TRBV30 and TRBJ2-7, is SQTIHQWPATLVQPVGSPLSLECTVEGTSNPNLYWYRQAAGRGLQLLFYSVGIGQISSEVPQNLSASRPQDRQFILSSKKLLLSDSGFYLCAWSNRNEQYFGPGTRLTVT.

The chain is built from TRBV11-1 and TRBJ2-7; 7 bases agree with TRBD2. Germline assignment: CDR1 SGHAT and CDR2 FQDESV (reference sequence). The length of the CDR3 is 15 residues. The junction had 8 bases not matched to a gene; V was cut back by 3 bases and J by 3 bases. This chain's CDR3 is CASSLDLGGSYEQYF. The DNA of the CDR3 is TGTGCCAGCAGCTTGGATTTGGGAGGGAGCTACGAGCAGTACTTC.

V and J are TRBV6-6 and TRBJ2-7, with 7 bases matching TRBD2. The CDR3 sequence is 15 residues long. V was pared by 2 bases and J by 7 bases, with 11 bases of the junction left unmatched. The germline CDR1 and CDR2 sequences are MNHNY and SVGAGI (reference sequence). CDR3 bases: TGTGCCAGCAGTTACAAGGCTAGCGGTATAGGGGAGCAGTACTTC. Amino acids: CASSYKASGIGEQYF.

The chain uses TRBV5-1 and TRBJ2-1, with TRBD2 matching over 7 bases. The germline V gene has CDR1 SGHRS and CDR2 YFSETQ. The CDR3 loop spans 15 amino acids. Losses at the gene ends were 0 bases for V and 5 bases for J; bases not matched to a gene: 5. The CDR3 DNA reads TGCGCCAGCAGCTTGGCGGGACTAACAAACAATGAGCAGTTCTTC. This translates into CASSLAGLTNNEQFF.

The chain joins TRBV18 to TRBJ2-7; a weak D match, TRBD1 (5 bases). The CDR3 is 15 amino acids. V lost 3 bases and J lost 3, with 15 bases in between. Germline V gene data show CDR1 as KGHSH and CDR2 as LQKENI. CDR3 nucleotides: TGTGCCAGCTCACCGGACACCGTCCTTCTCTACGAGCAGTACTTC. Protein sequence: CASSPDTVLLYEQYF.

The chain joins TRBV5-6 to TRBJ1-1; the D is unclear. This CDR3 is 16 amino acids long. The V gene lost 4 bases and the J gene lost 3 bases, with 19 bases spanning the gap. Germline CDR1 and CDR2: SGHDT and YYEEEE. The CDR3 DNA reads TGTGCCAGCAGCGTCGATCTTGGGAGGGTAGACACTGAAGCTTTCTTT. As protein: CASSVDLGRVDTEAFF.

The CDR3: CASSSIAGGYTGELFF. CDR3 nucleotides: TGCGCCAGCAGCTCAATAGCGGGAGGATACACCGGGGAGCTGTTTTTT. The chain is built from TRBV5-1 and TRBJ2-2, with 10 bases lining up with TRBD2. Germline CDR1 is SGHRS and CDR2 is YFSETQ. Unmatched junction bases numbered 5, after V lost 3 bases and J lost 3 bases. This CDR3 is built from 16 residues.

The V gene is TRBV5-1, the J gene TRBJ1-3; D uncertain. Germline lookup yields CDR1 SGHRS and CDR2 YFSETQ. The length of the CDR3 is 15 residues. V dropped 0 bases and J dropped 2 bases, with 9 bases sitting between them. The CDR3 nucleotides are TGCGCCAGCAGCTTGGATGGTCCTACTGGAAACACCATATATTTT. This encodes CASSLDGPTGNTIYF.